This entry concerns a single TCR beta chain. Its antigen is not known. This CDR3 has 16 residues. The germline CDR1 and CDR2 sequences are MNHNY and SVGAGI (reference sequence). J lost 4 bases, V lost 4 bases, and 9 bases had no gene match. This record belongs to a study of shared clonotypes between healthy human individuals. Using 200 ng DNA, some 30,000 T cell genomes, the sorted-subset replicate PCRs were run. Measured with immunoSEQ multiplex PCR; TCRdb has only the in-frame clones, and not every one. The sample consists of about 2 million clones, approximately 95% of them appearing once. Notes on the study in general: Clonotypes not shared had lower generation probabilities than those common to all four donors.

What was sequenced was naive CD4+ T cells sorted from blood. Subset described: CD45RA+ positively selected. This sequence joins TRBV6-6 and TRBJ2-5; 10 bases agree with TRBD1. This TCR was recovered from a man aged 18 to 30 in good health. This chain's CDR3 is CASSSGTGAWGETQYF. The CDR3 DNA reads as TGTGCCAGCAGTTCGGGGACAGGGGCCTGGGGAGAGACCCAGTACTTC.